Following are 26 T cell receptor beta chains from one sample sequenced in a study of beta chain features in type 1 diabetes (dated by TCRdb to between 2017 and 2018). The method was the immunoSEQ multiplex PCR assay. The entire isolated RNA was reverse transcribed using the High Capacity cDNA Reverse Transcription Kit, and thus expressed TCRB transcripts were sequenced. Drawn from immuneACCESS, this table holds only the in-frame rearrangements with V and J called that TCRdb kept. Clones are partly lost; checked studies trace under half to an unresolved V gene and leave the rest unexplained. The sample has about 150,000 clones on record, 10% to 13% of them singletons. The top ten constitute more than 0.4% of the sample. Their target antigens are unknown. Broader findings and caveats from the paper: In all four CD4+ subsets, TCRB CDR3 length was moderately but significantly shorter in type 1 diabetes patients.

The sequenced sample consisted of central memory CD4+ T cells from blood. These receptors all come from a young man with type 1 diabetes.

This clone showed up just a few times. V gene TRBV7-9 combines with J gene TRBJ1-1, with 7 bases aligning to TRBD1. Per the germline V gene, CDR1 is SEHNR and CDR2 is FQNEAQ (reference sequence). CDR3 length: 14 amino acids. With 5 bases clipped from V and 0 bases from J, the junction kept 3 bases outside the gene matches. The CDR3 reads CASSRGQMNTEAFF. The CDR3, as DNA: TGTGCCAGCAGCAGGGGACAGATGAACACTGAAGCTTTCTTT.

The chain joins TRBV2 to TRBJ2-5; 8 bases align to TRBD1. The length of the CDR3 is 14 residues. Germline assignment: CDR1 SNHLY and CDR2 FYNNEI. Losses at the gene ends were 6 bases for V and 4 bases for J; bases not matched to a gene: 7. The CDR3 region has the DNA TGTGCCAGCAGAGGACAGGGCAGTGTAGAGACCCAGTACTTC. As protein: CASRGQGSVETQYF.

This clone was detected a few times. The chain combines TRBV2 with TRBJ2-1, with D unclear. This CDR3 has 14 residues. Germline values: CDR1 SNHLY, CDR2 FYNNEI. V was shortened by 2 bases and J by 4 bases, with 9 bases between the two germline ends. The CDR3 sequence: CASSELYSYNEQFF. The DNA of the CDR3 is TGTGCCAGCAGTGAACTTTACAGTTACAATGAGCAGTTCTTC. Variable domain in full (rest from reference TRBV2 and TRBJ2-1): EPEVTQTPSHQVTQMGQEVILRCVPISNHLYFYWYRQILGQKVEFLVSFYNNEISEKSEIFDDQFSVERPDGSNFTLKIRSTKLEDSAMYFCASSELYSYNEQFFGPGTRLTVL.

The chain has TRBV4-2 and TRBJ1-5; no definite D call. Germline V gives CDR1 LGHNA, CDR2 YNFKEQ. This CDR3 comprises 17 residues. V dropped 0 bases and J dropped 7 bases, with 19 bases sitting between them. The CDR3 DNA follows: TGTGCCAGCAGCCAAGATTCGGGCGGGCCAGTGGGGCAGCCCCAGCATTTT. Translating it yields CASSQDSGGPVGQPQHF.

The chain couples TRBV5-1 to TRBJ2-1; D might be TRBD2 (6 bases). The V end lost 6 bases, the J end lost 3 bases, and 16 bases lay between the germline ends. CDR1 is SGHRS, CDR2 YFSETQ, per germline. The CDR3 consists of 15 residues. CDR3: CASNNGDSNYNEQFF. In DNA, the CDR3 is TGCGCCAGCAACAATGGGGACTCCAACTACAATGAGCAGTTCTTC. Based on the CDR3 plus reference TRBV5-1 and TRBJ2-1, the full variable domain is KAGVTQTPRYLIKTRGQQVTLSCSPISGHRSVSWYQQTPGQGLQFLFEYFSETQRNKGNFPGRFSGRQFSNSRSEMNVSTLELGDSALYLCASNNGDSNYNEQFFGPGTRLTVL.

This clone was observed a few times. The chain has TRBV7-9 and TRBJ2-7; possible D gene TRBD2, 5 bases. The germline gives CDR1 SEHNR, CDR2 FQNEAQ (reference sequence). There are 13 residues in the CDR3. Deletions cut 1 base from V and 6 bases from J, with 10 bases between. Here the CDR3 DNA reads TGTGCCAGCAGCTTAGTGAATAGCGCCGAGCAGTACTTC. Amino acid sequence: CASSLVNSAEQYF.

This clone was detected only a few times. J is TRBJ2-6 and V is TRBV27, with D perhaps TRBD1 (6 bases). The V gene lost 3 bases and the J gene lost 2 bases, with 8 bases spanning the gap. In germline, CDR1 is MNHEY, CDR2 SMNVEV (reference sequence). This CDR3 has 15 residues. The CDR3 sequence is CASSFQGPGANVLTF. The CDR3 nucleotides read TGTGCCAGCAGTTTCCAGGGGCCTGGGGCCAACGTCCTGACTTTC.

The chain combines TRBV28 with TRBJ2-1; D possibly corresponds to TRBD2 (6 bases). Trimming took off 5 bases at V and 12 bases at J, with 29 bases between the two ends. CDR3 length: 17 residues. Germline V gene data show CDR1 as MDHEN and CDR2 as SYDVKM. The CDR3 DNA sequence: TGTGCCAGCAGTAGCCTTTTGGGCGGGAAGGGTCTATACGTGCAGTTCTTC. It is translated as CASSSLLGGKGLYVQFF.

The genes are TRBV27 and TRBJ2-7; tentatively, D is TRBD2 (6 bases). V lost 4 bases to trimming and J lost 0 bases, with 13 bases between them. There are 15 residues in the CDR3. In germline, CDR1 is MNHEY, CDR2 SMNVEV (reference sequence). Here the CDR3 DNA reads TGTGCCAGCAGTTCGCCGGGACTTGACTCCTACGAGCAGTACTTC. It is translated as CASSSPGLDSYEQYF.

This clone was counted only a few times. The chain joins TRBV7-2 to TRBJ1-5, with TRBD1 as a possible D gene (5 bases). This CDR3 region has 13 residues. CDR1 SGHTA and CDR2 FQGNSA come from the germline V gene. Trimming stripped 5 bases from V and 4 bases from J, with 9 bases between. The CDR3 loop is CASSPGHNQPQHF. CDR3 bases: TGTGCCAGCAGCCCAGGGCATAATCAGCCCCAGCATTTT.

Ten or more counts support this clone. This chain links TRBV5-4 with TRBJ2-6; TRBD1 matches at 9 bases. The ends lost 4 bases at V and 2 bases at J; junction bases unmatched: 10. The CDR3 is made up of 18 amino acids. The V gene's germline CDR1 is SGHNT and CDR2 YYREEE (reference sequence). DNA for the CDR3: TGTGCCAGCAGCGATCGGACAGGGGTTTCTGCTGGGGCCAACGTCCTGACTTTC. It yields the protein CASSDRTGVSAGANVLTF.

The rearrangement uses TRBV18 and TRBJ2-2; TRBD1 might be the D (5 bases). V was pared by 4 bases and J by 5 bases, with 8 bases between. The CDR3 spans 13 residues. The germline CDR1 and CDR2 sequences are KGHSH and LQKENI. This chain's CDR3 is CASSLQGTGELFF. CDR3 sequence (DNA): TGTGCCAGCTCACTTCAGGGAACCGGGGAGCTGTTTTTT.

CDR3 in amino acids: CASSEPEATEAFF. The CDR3 nucleotides read TGTGCCAGCAGTGAGCCGGAGGCCACTGAAGCTTTCTTT. The chain links TRBV2 to TRBJ1-1; D remains ambiguous. Germline CDR1 is SNHLY and CDR2 is FYNNEI. V lost 3 bases and J 4 bases, leaving 9 bases between the germline ends. CDR3 length: 13 residues.

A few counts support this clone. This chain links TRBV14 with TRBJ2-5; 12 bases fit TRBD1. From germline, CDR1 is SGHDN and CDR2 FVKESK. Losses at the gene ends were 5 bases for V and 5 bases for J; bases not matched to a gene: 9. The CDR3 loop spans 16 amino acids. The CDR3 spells CASSFYRDRGRETQYF. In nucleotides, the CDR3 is TGTGCCAGCAGCTTTTATCGGGACAGGGGGCGCGAGACCCAGTACTTC.

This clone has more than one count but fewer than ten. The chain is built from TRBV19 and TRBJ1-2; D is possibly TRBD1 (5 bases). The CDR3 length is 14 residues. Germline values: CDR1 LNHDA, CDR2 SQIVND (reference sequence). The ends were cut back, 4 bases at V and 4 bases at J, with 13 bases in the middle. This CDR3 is CASSSQGRRYGYTF. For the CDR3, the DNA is TGTGCCAGTAGTAGCCAGGGCCGGCGCTATGGCTACACCTTC.

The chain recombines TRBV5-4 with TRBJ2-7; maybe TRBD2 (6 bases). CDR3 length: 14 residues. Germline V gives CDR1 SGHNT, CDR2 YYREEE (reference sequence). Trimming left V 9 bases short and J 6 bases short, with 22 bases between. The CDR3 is CATTRGALTTEQYF. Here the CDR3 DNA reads TGTGCCACCACGCGGGGCGCTTTGACTACCGAGCAGTACTTC.

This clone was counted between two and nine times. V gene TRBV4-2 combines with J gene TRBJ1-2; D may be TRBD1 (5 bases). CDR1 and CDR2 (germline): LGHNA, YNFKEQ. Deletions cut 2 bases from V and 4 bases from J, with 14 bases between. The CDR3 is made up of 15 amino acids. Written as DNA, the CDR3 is TGTGCCAGCAGCCAACGGATGGGAGGGACCTATGGCTACACCTTC. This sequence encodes CASSQRMGGTYGYTF.

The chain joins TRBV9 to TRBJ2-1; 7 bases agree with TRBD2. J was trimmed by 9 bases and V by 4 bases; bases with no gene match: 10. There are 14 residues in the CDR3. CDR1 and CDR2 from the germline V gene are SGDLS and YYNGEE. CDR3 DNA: TGTGCCAGCAGCCTCCGTAGGGGCGGGAGTGAGCAGTTCTTC. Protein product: CASSLRRGGSEQFF.

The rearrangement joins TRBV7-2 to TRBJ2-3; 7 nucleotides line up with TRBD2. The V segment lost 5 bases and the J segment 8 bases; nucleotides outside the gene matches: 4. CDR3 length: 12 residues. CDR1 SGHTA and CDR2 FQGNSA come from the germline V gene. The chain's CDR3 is CASSQSGGTQYF. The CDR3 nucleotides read TGTGCCAGCAGCCAGTCGGGAGGTACGCAGTATTTT.

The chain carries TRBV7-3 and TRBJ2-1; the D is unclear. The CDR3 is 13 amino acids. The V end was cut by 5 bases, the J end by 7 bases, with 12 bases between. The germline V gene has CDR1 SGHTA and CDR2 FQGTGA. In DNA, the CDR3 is TGTGCCAGCAGCGCCGCTCCTAGGAATGAGCAGTTCTTC. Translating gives CASSAAPRNEQFF.

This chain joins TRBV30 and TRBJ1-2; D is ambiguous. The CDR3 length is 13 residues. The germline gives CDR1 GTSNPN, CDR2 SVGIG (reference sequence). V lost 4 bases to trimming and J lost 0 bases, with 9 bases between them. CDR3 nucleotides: TGTGCCTGGACCCGTTCAGCTAACTATGGCTACACCTTC. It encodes CAWTRSANYGYTF.

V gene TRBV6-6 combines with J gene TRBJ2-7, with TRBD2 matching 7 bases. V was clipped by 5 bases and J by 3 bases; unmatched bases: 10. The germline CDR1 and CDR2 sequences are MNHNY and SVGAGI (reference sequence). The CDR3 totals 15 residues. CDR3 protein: CASSQPSGSLYEQYF. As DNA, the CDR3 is TGTGCCAGCAGTCAACCTAGCGGTAGCCTCTACGAGCAGTACTTC.

The CDR3 loop is CASIGGLPDTEAFF. CDR3 nucleotide sequence: TGTGCCAGCATAGGAGGCCTCCCGGACACTGAAGCTTTCTTT. The chain carries TRBV2 and TRBJ1-1; the D is unclear. The CDR3 extends over 14 amino acids. Germline CDR1 and CDR2: SNHLY and FYNNEI. Trimming removed 7 bases at V and 3 bases at J, with 15 bases between.

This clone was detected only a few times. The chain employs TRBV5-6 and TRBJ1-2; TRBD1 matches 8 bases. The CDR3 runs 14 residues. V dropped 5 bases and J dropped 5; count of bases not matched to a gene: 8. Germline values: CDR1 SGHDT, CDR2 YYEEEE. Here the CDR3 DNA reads TGTGCCAGCAGGGGGACAGGAGGAGGATATGGCTACACCTTC. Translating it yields CASRGTGGGYGYTF.

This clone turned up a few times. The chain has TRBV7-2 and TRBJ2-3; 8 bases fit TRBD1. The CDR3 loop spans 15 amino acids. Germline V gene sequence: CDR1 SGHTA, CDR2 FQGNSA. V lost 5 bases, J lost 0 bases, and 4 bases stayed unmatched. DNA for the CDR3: TGTGCCAGCAGCAAGACAGGGGTTAGCACAGATACGCAGTATTTT. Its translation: CASSKTGVSTDTQYF.

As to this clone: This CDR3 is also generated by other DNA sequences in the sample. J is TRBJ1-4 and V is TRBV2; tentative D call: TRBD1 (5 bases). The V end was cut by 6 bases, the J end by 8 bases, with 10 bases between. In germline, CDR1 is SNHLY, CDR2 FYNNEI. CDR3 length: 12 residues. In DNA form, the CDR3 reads TGTGCCAGCAGCGGAACAGGAGAAAAACTGTTTTTT. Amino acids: CASSGTGEKLFF. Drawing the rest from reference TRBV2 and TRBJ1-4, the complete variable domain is EPEVTQTPSHQVTQMGQEVILRCVPISNHLYFYWYRQILGQKVEFLVSFYNNEISEKSEIFDDQFSVERPDGSNFTLKIRSTKLEDSAMYFCASSGTGEKLFFGSGTQLSVL.